These 20 T cell receptor beta chains originate from one sample sequenced in a study of response to subunit inactivated influenza vaccine (dated by TCRdb to the late 2010s). The library was generated by RT-PCR. Data came from an Illumina HiSeq 2500. Using fastp at Q25 and MiXCR, TCRdb reprocessed the public reads and kept productive beta chains. Rows with one shared CDR3 protein collapse into an entry with the most common genes and DNA. The sample table records about 780,000 distinct CDR3 sequences; around 20% of these occur just once. Together, the top ten hold about a tenth of the sample. The sample in question was PBMCs from blood, obtained 5 days after vaccination. The receptors originated from a middle-aged man who received an inactivated influenza vaccine. Donor details come from another sample of the same person, matched by shared clones.

The V gene is TRBV5-1, the J gene TRBJ2-7; the D gene could be TRBD1 or TRBD2 (5 bases each). Germline CDR1 reads SGHRS; CDR2 reads YFSETQ. The V end was cut by 4 bases, the J end by 5 bases, with 16 bases between. The CDR3 has 14 residues. The CDR3 reads CASSLGRLYHEQYF. Written as DNA, the CDR3 is TGCGCCAGCAGCCTGGGACGCCTTTATCACGAGCAGTACTTC.

The V and J genes are TRBV20-1 and TRBJ2-2; D is unresolved. The CDR3 contains 14 residues. Per the germline V gene, CDR1 is DFQATT and CDR2 is SNEGSKA (reference sequence). V lost 0 bases and J lost 6, with 11 bases in between. The CDR3 sequence is CSARDSFYAGELFF. CDR3 sequence (DNA): TGCAGTGCTAGAGATAGCTTCTACGCCGGGGAGCTGTTTTTT.

This clonotype was detected only a few times. The chain employs TRBV12-3 or TRBV12-4 and TRBJ2-5; 7 bases agree with TRBD2. V was clipped by 0 bases and J by 2 bases; unmatched bases: 9. The CDR3 is made up of 17 amino acids. DNA for the CDR3: TGTGCCAGCAGTTTAGCGATGTTCCTAGCGGCTCAAGAGACCCAGTACTTC. Translated, it gives CASSLAMFLAAQETQYF.

DNA for the CDR3: TGCGCCAGCAGCCAAGATCCAGATAGCGGGGGGATAAAGACCCAGTACTTC. Translation: CASSQDPDSGGIKTQYF. The chain uses TRBV4-3 and TRBJ2-5; TRBD2 matches 10 bases. The CDR3 loop spans 17 amino acids. Losses at the gene ends were 0 bases for V and 6 bases for J; bases not matched to a gene: 10. Germline CDR1 and CDR2: LGHNA and YSLEER.

There are a few counts of this clonotype. The chain joins TRBV29-1 to TRBJ2-6, with D possibly called TRBD1 or TRBD2 (8 bases each). This CDR3 comprises 16 residues. Trimming removed 6 bases at V and 0 bases at J, with 15 bases between. Germline V CDR1 and CDR2: SQVTM, ANQGSEA. The CDR3 here is CSVRGGTGSGANVLTF. The CDR3 region has the DNA TGCAGCGTCCGGGGGGGGACAGGCTCTGGGGCCAACGTCCTGACTTTC.

This clonotype was seen a few times. V is TRBV7-2 and J is TRBJ1-2; D unclear. The ends were cut back, 1 base at V and 6 bases at J, with 15 bases in the middle. CDR1 is SGHTA, CDR2 FQGNSA, per germline. The CDR3 covers 15 residues. CDR3: CASSLEPRIRDGYTF. CDR3 DNA sequence: TGTGCCAGCAGCTTAGAGCCTAGGATTCGGGATGGCTACACCTTC.

The chain joins TRBV18 to TRBJ1-2, with D perhaps matching TRBD1 (5 bases). The CDR3 is 13 residues long. The V gene lost 0 bases and the J gene lost 3 bases, with 5 bases spanning the gap. Germline V gene data show CDR1 as KGHSH and CDR2 as LQKENI. The CDR3 loop is CASSPPGHYGYTF. DNA for the CDR3: TGTGCCAGCTCACCACCGGGACACTATGGCTACACCTTC.

The rearrangement links TRBV20-1 to TRBJ1-5; TRBD1 matches 7 bases. There are 14 residues in the CDR3. Germline values: CDR1 DFQATT, CDR2 SNEGSKA (reference sequence). Germline trimming cut 6 bases from V and 5 bases from J; bases unmatched to any gene: 10. Here the CDR3 DNA reads TGCAGTGCCGGGCGAGGGGGCGCCGATCAGCCCCAGCATTTT. Its translation: CSAGRGGADQPQHF.

This chain joins TRBV11-2 and TRBJ2-7; weak D call: TRBD1 (5 bases). The germline V gene has CDR1 SGHAT and CDR2 FQNNGV. This CDR3 region has 15 residues. V was cut by 3 bases and J by 3 bases, with 15 bases left in between. CDR3: CASSFGAAKGYEQYF. In nucleotides, the CDR3 is TGTGCCAGCAGCTTTGGGGCAGCCAAGGGCTACGAGCAGTACTTC.

A few counts support this clonotype. As DNA, the CDR3 is TGCGCCAGCAGTGGTGTCGGCGTTACAGAAGAGACCCAGTACTTC. Protein sequence: CASSGVGVTEETQYF. This chain connects TRBV10-2 to TRBJ2-5; D remains ambiguous. The CDR3 totals 15 residues. The V end lost 4 bases, the J end lost 3 bases, and 15 bases lay between the germline ends. CDR1 WSHSY and CDR2 SAAADI come from the germline V gene.

Only a few counts were recorded for this clonotype. The V gene is TRBV27, the J gene TRBJ1-5, with D possibly TRBD1 on 6 matching bases. Germline-derived CDR1 and CDR2 are MNHEY and SMNVEV (reference sequence). The CDR3 consists of 16 residues. V was cut by 6 bases and J by 5 bases, with 20 bases left in between. The CDR3 region has the DNA TGTGCCAGCAGGCCCGGGAGCAACAGGGTTGATCAGCCCCAGCATTTT. Amino acid sequence: CASRPGSNRVDQPQHF.

There are a few counts of this clonotype. J is TRBJ2-2 and V is TRBV29-1; D is unresolved. CDR3 length: 16 amino acids. Germline CDR1 and CDR2: SQVTM and ANQGSEA. V was cut by 5 bases and J by 4 bases, with 20 bases left in between. The CDR3 is CSVLGSVNLSTGELFF. CDR3 bases: TGCAGCGTTCTAGGTTCGGTGAACTTGAGCACCGGGGAGCTGTTTTTT.

This clonotype came up many times. The chain has TRBV12-3 or TRBV12-4 and TRBJ2-7, with D perhaps TRBD2 (6 bases). The CDR3 is 11 residues long. The V and J ends lost 7 bases and 6 bases respectively, with 10 bases between them. The CDR3 spells CASMKGGEQYF. The CDR3, as DNA: TGTGCCAGCATGAAGGGAGGCGAGCAGTACTTC.

The chain uses TRBV5-5 and TRBJ2-5, with a tentative D call TRBD2 (6 bases). Trimming shortened V by 5 bases and J by 4 bases, and 12 bases separated the two germline ends. CDR1 is SGHKS, CDR2 YYEKEE, per germline (reference sequence). This CDR3 is built from 13 residues. CDR3: CASRPDGGETQYF. The CDR3 DNA reads TGTGCCAGCAGACCTGACGGGGGAGAGACCCAGTACTTC.

The chain links TRBV7-9 to TRBJ2-6, with D tentatively TRBD1 (6 bases). Trimming removed 6 bases at V and 2 bases at J, with 11 bases between. The CDR3 is made up of 15 amino acids. The germline V gene has CDR1 SEHNR and CDR2 FQNEAQ (reference sequence). The CDR3 spells CASRYTGTGANVLTF. CDR3 bases: TGTGCCAGCAGATACACAGGGACTGGGGCCAACGTCCTGACTTTC.

This rearrangement joins TRBV5-7 to TRBJ2-7; 8 positions match TRBD1. TRBV5-7 qualifies as an ORF whose function is uncertain. With 2 bases clipped from V and 4 bases from J, the junction kept 14 bases outside the gene matches. The length of the CDR3 is 17 residues. CDR3 nucleotide sequence: TGTGCCAGCAGCTTTGCAGGGGGCACAGCCTTCCGTTACGAGCAGTACTTC. This translates into CASSFAGGTAFRYEQYF.

This rearrangement joins TRBV9 to TRBJ1-6; D remains unclear. The V end was cut by 0 bases, the J end by 7 bases, with 11 bases between. The CDR3 loop spans 15 amino acids. Germline CDR1 SGDLS, CDR2 YYNGEE. The DNA of the CDR3 is TGTGCCAGCAGCGTAGGGTCCCAGGCCAATTCACCCCTCCACTTT. Its protein product is CASSVGSQANSPLHF.

The chain links TRBV27 to TRBJ2-7, with D unresolved. The CDR3 has 13 residues. Trimming removed 4 bases from V and 2 bases from J, with 9 bases in between. Germline loops: CDR1 MNHEY, CDR2 SMNVEV (reference sequence). The CDR3, as DNA: TGTGCCAGCAGTTATACACCAGCCTACGAGCAGTACTTC. It codes for CASSYTPAYEQYF.

This clonotype was found many times. This chain links TRBV28 with TRBJ2-1, with a weak D call TRBD1 (6 bases). The CDR3 sequence is 16 residues long. Trimming stripped 6 bases from V and 3 bases from J, with 18 bases between. Per germline, CDR1 MDHEN and CDR2 SYDVKM. The CDR3 sequence is CASSSVGAHLYNEQFF. The CDR3 region has the DNA TGTGCCAGCAGCTCGGTGGGGGCCCACCTCTACAATGAGCAGTTCTTC.

Here the CDR3 DNA reads TGTGCCAGCAGGCCATGGGGGAACACCGGGGAGCTGTTTTTT. Its translation is CASRPWGNTGELFF. The chain combines TRBV3-1 with TRBJ2-2, with D hard to call. Trimming removed 6 bases from V and 1 base from J, with 9 bases in between. The CDR3 totals 14 residues. Per the germline V gene, CDR1 is LGHDT and CDR2 is YNNKEL (reference sequence).